The entry below gives a single T cell receptor (beta chain) sequence along with its context. Its antigen remains undetermined. Per-nucleotide qualities are absent, and no much larger clonotype sits a single base away. The cohort consisted of hundreds of healthy bone marrow donors. At the time of sampling, all cohort members were nominally healthy, though unrecorded immune exposures were likely present. The donor was CMV seronegative and was included in the group of a few hundred seronegative cohort members. Each donor provided a peripheral blood sample, and peripheral blood mononuclear cells were used for TCR beta sequencing. Genomic DNA extraction from the blood cell samples was performed with the Qiagen DNeasy Blood Extraction Kit. Germline trimming amounts to 3 bases on V and 1 base on J, with 4 as the count of junction bases outside the gene matches. Taken from the germline V gene, the CDR1 and CDR2 loops are SGDLS and YYNGEE. Counted from cysteine to phenylalanine, this CDR3 has 15 amino acids. The DNA shown is the 45-base CDR3, in frame from base 1.

The entry originates in a study of cytomegalovirus exposure and HLA in healthy donors (dated by TCRdb to about 2017). For context, the study as a whole: In an earlier analysis of some 610 of the donors, less than 350 Gb of sequence data and 95 million to 130 million unique TCR beta sequences from approximately 180 million T cells were reported. An early release that covered about 600 HLA-typed donors contained about 300 gigabases of sequencing data and tens of millions of unique TCR sequences. The genetic ancestry cluster associated with self-reported Caucasian donors included 81% of the 350 to 500 genotyped donors. The study aimed to test whether signatures of past pathogen exposure could be identified by cataloging public T cell receptors. The study profiled the T cell repertoires of under 850 subjects by immunosequencing and related them to cytomegalovirus serostatus. Along with the approximately 700-subject first cohort, a separate validation cohort of over a hundred different subjects was used. High-throughput TCR immunosequencing, statistical association of individual TCRs with disease status, and machine learning were combined to predict cytomegalovirus infection status. To study patterns of TCR occurrence, a later analysis re-analyzed previously published TCR beta repertoires from hundreds of donors and added high-resolution HLA genotyping. Rather than drawing on any new phenotypic data, the later analysis identified candidate immune exposures from TCR beta sequences and the way those sequences occurred across donors. An earlier analysis of several hundred of the donors used high-throughput TCR beta sequencing to judge whether each TCR beta V gene segment behaved as functional or pseudogenic. Donor age, sex, ethnicity and CMV serostatus were collected together with the repertoire data. A later genetic analysis used genome-wide SNP genotypes for 398 of the 666 donors, treating that subset as a discovery cohort. Every repertoire in the discovery cohort had been generated on one and the same sequencing platform. HLA typing covered class I and class II loci at four-digit resolution. The number of typed donors differed by locus: about 629-630 for A, B, C, DRB1 and DQB1; some 500 for DQA1; approximately 610 for DPA1; and about 470 for DPB1. A handful of DR-DQ haplotypes were handled as single units for association and clustering because linkage in the cohort was strong. Across around 400 genotyped donors of the cohort, an average of about 240,000 unique TCR beta nucleotide sequences per donor were sequenced, and 15% to 20% of those sequences were non-productive.

The study at large found these results: In a later analysis, several top co-occurrence clusters were reported to appear linked to parvovirus B19, influenza, CMV and Epstein-Barr virus. A later analysis found that most CMV-associated TCR beta chains appeared HLA-restricted, with HLA associations seemingly driven largely by CMV exposure. Compared with equally common non-associated chains, HLA-associated TCR beta chains in a later analysis were more clonally expanded and had lower generation probabilities. According to a later analysis, TCR association rates differed among HLA loci, with DRB1 alleles showing the most associated TCRs and HLA-C alleles showing the fewest. The authors suggested that the approach could potentially be generalized to other disease states and immunological phenotypes. The classifier was reported to diagnose cytomegalovirus status with high specificity and sensitivity in both the original and validation cohorts. Linkage disequilibrium might explain the correlated functional status among segregating V segments, but an unknown experimental factor could not be ruled out. Because the 87-base-pair reads could not distinguish some IMGT-functional V segments, including TRBV6-2 and TRBV6-3, those segments were excluded. Compared with the 666-donor mean, donors in an Asian-associated ancestry cluster had fewer N-insertions in productive TCRs, according to a later genetic analysis. HLA typing was unavailable for some donors at each locus, so association tests used only the typed subset. Most TCR sequences were observed very rarely across donors, whereas some public TCRs were present in many individuals. Three of the identified cytomegalovirus-associated TCR beta chains were confirmed in vitro to be specific for cytomegalovirus antigens. Strong co-occurrence of HLA alleles, especially DR and DQ, made assigning TCR associations to individual alleles difficult. Specific HLA alleles were associated with more than 15,000 TCR beta sequences at a false discovery rate of 0.05 in a later analysis. A further reported finding was that TCR beta sequences accurately predicted the HLA-A and HLA-B alleles for most subjects in the first cohort. Sequencing depth was assumed to be roughly uniform across donors in the presence/absence analyses, though that assumption may not hold. In a later genetic analysis, a missense DCLRE1C variant was associated with V-gene and J-gene trimming of TCR beta chains, and the association was replicated in an independent cohort. In an earlier analysis of several hundred of the donors, most TCR beta V segments were observed in productive rearrangements about 87% or about 30% of the time, broadly matching IMGT annotations. In the study, around 150 TCR beta chains were listed as associated with cytomegalovirus. CMV serostatus was the only immune exposure information available for the cohort. Over 15 rarely observed V segments, including chromosome 9 orphons, were excluded from the earlier analysis of several hundred of the donors because counts were too low. A cluster of highly shared sequence variants was judged likely to represent a technical artifact of the sequencing pipeline. In this cohort, only TCR beta chains were sequenced, and detectable features were limited by the absence of alpha or paired-chain data.

Library preparation employed the immunoSEQ multiplex PCR assay. For the multiplex PCR, a mixture combining 60 forward primers for TCR Vbeta segments and 13 reverse primers for TCR Jbeta segments was used. A multiplex PCR assay on genomic DNA amplified the CDR3 region of rearranged TCR beta genes. The Illumina HiSeq System was used to sequence the amplified TCR beta libraries as 87-base-pair reads. The original pipeline was this. A later analysis tallied around 82 million unique TCR beta chains across the 666 repertoires, and approximately 12 million of those chains were shared by two or more donors. Raw reads were error-corrected and collapsed into unique sequences by a nearest-neighbor algorithm in which closely related sequences were merged to remove PCR and sequencing errors. Alignment of CDR3 sequences to IMGT reference sequences was used to assign V, D and J gene segments. For a sequence to be retained, a match of at least six nucleotides to both a V gene segment and a J gene segment was required. A rearrangement counted as productive if the CDR3 had no stop codons and remained in frame with V and J, and every other rearrangement counted as non-productive. Following IMGT convention, CDR3 was defined as the stretch from the second conserved V-encoded cysteine to the conserved J-encoded phenylalanine. Sequences without an unambiguous match to a single V gene segment were excluded from the earlier analysis of almost 600 of the donors. In an earlier analysis of 587 of the donors, V segments were called functional above 56.7% productive rearrangements and were called segregating when the between-donor standard deviation exceeded 5%. A statistical classification framework was built to diagnose cytomegalovirus status from the catalog of TCR beta chain sequences. A later analysis assigned V and J genes by comparing TCR nucleotide sequences with IMGT/GENE-DB human TR gene sequences. Using the TCRdist pipeline, a later analysis assigned CDR3 sequences along with most-parsimonious VDJ recombination scenarios. A later analysis defined each TCR beta chain by its CDR3 amino acid sequence plus V-gene family, and excluded reads lacking a unique V-gene family. As a way to deal with suspected cross-contamination and a sequencing artifact, a later analysis dropped 640 or so nucleotide sequences that were highly shared and had low generation probability. For each public chain, a later analysis derived a clonal expansion index from normalized ranks of inferred template counts within each repertoire. In a later analysis, generation probabilities were computed using a VDJ recombination model fitted to out-of-frame rearrangements, and the results were checked against IGoR. In a later analysis, TCR-TCR, TCR-HLA and TCR-CMV co-occurrence was scored with hypergeometric tests, and a repertoire-size bias correction was applied to TCR pairs. In a later analysis, false discovery rates were estimated by permuting HLA or CMV assignments 20 times. A later analysis grouped co-occurring TCRs with DBSCAN, adding TCRdist sequence similarity when clustering within HLA-allele-positive subsets. Repertoires with fewer than 30,000 or more than 120,000 public chains, plus five repertoires with anomalous nucleotide sharing, were excluded from co-occurrence clustering. TCRdb re-hosts the immuneACCESS table, in-frame sequences only. Its copies lack some clones; in the studies checked, an unresolved V gene accounts for under half of them, and the cause for the rest is not known. For V, J and clone size, that table is used; D and trimming come from the DNA. This sample is represented by 95,000 to 150,000 clones; less than 90% of them were singletons. Together, the top ten hold over 0.2% of the sample.

The sequence was obtained from a man aged 45-65 years in good health and CMV-seronegative. Sequenced input: PBMCs. The chain is assembled from TRBV9 and TRBJ1-5; TRBD1 lines up with 7 middle nucleotides. The CDR3 protein sequence reads: CASSAQGQSNQPQHF. DNA sequence: TGTGCCAGCAGCGCACAGGGACAGAGCAATCAGCCCCAGCATTTT.